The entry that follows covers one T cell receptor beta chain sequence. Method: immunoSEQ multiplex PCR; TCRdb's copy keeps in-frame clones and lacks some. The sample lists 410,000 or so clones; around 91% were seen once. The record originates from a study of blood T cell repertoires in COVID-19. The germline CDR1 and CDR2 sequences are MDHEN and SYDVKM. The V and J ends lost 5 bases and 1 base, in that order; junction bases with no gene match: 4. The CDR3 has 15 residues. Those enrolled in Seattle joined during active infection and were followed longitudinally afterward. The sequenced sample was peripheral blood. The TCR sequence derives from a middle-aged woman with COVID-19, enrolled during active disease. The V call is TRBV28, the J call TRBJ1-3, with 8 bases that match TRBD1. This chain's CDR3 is CASSPWTGSGNTIYF. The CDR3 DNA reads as TGTGCCAGCAGTCCCTGGACAGGGTCTGGAAACACCATATATTTT.